This section outlines one T cell receptor beta chain sequence together with its context. Its antigen is undetermined. The sample is drawn from a study of cytomegalovirus exposure and HLA in healthy donors. Study at large: The approximately 120 validation repertoires and the approximately 700 first-cohort repertoires shared a platform, a later analysis reported.

This table comes from immunoSEQ multiplex PCR, and its TCRdb copy is limited to in-frame clones, with some not included. The sample records 260,000 or so clones, 87% being singletons. Study-wide points: A few of the chains that were CMV-associated were confirmed in vitro to be specific for CMV antigens. Cytomegalovirus-associated TCR beta chains were listed, numbering 150 to 200.

The CDR3 is 15 residues long. Germline V CDR1 and CDR2: LNHDA, SQIVND (reference sequence). The V segment lost 6 bases and the J segment 9 bases; nucleotides outside the gene matches: 10. The donors were part of the validation cohort of roughly 110 subjects. That cohort was separate from the first cohort, which comprised 700 or so subjects. Sequencing was carried out using PBMCs. The sequence was collected from a man younger than 30 in good health and CMV-seronegative. The chain has TRBV19 and TRBJ1-6; 8 bases fit TRBD1. For the CDR3, the DNA is TGTGCCAGTAGGAAACTACAGGGGGGGAGTTCACCCCTCCACTTT. It encodes CASRKLQGGSSPLHF.